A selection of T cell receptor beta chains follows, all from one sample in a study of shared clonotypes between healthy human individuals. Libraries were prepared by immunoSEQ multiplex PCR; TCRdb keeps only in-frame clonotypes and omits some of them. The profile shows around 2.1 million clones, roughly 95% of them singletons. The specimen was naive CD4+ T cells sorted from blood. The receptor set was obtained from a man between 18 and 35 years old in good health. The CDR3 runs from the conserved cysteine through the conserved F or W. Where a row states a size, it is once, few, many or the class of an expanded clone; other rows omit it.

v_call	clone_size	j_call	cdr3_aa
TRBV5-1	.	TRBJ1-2	CASSLLGQGTNYGYTF
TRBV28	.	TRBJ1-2	CASSFGGLGYGYTF
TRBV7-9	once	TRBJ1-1	CASSAGPNTEAFF
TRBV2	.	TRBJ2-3	CASEPLAGGLTDTQYF
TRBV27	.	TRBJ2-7	CASGRGQALYEQYF
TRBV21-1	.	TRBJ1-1	CAGKDSMNTEAFF
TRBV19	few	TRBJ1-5	CASSSQRGVLNQPQHF
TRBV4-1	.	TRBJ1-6	CASSRGAGEDSPLHF
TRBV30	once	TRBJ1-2	CAWRDHLTGVGYGYTF
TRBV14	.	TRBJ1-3	CASSQDRPTGNTIYF
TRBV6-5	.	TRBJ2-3	CASSYSSGSTDTQYF
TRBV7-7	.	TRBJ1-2	CCTPFSRAAPAGYTF
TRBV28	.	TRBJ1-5	CASSFTEGNQPQHF
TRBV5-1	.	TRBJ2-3	CASIEGGVATDTQYF
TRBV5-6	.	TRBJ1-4	CASSLGNEKLFF
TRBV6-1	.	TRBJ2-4	CASSEYPGPNIQYF
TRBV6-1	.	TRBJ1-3	CASTPGMGNTIYF
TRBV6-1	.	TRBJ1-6	CASTPMGSYNSPLHF
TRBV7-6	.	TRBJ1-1	CASSSGLWTAEAFF
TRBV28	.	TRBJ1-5	CASSSPNQPQHF
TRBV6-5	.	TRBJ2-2	CASSYSTGYTGELFF
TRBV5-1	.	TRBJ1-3	CASSPTVSSGNTIYF
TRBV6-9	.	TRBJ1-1	CASSSLSTGGADTEAFF
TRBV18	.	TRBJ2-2	CASSPPVTGELFF
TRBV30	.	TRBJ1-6	CAWTLGAQNSPLHF
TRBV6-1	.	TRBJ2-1	CASRYRRGANEQFF
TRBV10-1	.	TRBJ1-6	CASRADGNSPLHF
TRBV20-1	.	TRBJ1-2	CSAQTGNGYTF
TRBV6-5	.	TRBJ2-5	CASRSGLETQYF
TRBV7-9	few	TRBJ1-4	CASSLAGRATNEKLFF
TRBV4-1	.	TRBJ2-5	CASSLSGLAGEETQYF
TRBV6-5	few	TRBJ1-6	CASSTPGQSSPLHF
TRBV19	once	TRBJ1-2	CASSTQGFSYGYTF
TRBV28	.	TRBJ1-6	CASSLVDRGPAPLHF
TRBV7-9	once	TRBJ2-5	CASTRRGTNQETQYF
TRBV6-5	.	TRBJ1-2	CASSYSPGANYGYTF
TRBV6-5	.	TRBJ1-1	CASSYYGNTEAFF
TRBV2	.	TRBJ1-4	CASNVFSEDEKLFF
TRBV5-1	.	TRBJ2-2	CASSLAFSDTGELFF